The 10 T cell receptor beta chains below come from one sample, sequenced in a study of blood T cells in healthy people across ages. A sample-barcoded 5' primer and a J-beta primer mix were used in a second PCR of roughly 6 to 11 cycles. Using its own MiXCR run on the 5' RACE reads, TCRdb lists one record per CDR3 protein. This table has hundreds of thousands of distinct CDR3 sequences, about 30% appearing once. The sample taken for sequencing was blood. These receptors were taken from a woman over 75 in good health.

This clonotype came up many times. The CDR3 bases are TGTGCCAGCAGTCCCCAGTGGGGGAACACTGAAGCTTTCTTT. It specifies CASSPQWGNTEAFF. The chain is built from TRBV6-2 or TRBV6-3 and TRBJ1-1; no reliable D call. V lost 5 bases and J lost 1, with 11 bases in between. The CDR3 is 14 residues long. In germline, CDR1 is MNHEY, CDR2 SVGEGT.

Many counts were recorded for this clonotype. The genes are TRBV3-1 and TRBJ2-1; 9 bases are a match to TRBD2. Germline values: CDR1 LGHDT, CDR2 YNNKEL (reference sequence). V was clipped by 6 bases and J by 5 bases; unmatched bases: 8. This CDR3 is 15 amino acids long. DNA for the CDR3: TGTGCCAGCAGACCGGAGCGGGGGGTCCACAATGAGCAGTTCTTC. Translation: CASRPERGVHNEQFF.

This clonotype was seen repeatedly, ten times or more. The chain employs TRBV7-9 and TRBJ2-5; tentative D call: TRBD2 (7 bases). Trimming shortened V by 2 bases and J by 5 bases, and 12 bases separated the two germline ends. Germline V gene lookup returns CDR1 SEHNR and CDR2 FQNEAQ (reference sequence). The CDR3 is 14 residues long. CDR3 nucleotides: TGTGCCAGCAGCTTATCGCGGGGGCTCGAGACCCAGTACTTC. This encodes CASSLSRGLETQYF.

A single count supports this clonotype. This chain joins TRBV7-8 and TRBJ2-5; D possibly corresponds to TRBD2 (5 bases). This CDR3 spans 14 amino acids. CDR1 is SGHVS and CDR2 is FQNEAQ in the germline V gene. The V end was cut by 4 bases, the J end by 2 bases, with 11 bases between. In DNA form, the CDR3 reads TGTGCCAGCAGCTCGGACTCGCGACAAGAGACCCAGTACTTC. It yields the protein CASSSDSRQETQYF.

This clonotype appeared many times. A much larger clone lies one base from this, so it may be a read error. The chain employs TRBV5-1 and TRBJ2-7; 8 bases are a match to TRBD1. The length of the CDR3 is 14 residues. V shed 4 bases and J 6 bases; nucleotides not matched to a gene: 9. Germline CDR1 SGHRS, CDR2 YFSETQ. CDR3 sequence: CASSPGQVGREQYF. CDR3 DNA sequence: TGCGCCAGCAGCCCGGGACAGGTGGGCCGCGAGCAGTACTTC.

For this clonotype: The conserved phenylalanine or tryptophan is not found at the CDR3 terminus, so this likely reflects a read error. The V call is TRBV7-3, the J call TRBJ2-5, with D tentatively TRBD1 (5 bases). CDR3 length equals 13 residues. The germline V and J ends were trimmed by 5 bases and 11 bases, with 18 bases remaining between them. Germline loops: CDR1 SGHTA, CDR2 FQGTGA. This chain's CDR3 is CASSRQTGDEQYL. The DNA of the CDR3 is TGTGCCAGCAGCCGACAGACTGGGGATGAGCAGTACCTC.

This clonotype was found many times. CDR3 protein: CASSGTGNTGYGYTF. The CDR3 coding sequence is TGTGCCAGCAGCGGAACGGGGAATACGGGCTATGGCTACACCTTC. This chain connects TRBV11-1 to TRBJ1-2, with D unresolved. Germline loops: CDR1 SGHAT, CDR2 FQDESV (reference sequence). V lost 5 bases, J lost 4 bases, and 17 bases lay in between. CDR3 size: 15 residues.

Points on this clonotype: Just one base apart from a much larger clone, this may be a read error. The CDR3 DNA reads TGCAGCGTTGAGACAGGTGCCTACGAGCAGTACTTC. Translating it yields CSVETGAYEQYF. J is TRBJ2-7 and V is TRBV29-1; D perhaps matches TRBD1 (6 bases). This CDR3 region has 12 residues. CDR1 and CDR2 from the germline V gene are SQVTM and ANQGSEA. V lost 3 bases to trimming and J lost 2 bases, with 8 bases between them.

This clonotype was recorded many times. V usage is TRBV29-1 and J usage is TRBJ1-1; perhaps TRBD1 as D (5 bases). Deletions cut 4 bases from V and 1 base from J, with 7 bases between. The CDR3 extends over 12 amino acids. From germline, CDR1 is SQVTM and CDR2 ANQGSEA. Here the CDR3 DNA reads TGCAGCGTTGGGGGGAAGAACACTGAAGCTTTCTTT. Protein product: CSVGGKNTEAFF.

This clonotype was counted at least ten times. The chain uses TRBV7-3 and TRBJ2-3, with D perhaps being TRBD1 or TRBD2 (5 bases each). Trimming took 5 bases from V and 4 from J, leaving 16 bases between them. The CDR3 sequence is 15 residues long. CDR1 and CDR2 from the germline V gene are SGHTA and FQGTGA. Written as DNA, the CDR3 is TGTGCCAGCAGCCGGGACGCCAAGGGTCCAGATACGCAGTATTTT. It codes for CASSRDAKGPDTQYF.